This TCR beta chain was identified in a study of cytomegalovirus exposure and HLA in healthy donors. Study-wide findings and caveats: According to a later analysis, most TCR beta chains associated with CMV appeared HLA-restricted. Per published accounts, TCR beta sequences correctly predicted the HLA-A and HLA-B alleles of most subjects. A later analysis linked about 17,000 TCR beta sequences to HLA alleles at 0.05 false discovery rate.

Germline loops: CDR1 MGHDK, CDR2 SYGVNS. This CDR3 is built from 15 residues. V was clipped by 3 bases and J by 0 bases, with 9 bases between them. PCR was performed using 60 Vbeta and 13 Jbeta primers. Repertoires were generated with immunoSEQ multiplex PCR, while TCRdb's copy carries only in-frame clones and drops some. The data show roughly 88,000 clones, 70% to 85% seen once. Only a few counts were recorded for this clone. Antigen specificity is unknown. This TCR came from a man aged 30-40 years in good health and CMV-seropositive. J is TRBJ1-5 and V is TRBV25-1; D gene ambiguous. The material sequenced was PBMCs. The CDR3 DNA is TGTGCCAGCAGTGATAACGGGAATAGCAATCAGCCCCAGCATTTT. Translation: CASSDNGNSNQPQHF.